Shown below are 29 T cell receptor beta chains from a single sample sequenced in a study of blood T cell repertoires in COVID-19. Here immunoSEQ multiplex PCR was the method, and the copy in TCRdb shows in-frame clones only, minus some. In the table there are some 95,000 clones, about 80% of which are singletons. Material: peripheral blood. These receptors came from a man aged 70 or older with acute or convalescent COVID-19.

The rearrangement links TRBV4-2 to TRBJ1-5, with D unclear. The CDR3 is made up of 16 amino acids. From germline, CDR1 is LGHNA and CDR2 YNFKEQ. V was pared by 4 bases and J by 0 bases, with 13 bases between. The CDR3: CASSPGWAGSNQPQHF. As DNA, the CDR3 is TGTGCCAGCAGCCCCGGATGGGCGGGTAGCAATCAGCCCCAGCATTTT.

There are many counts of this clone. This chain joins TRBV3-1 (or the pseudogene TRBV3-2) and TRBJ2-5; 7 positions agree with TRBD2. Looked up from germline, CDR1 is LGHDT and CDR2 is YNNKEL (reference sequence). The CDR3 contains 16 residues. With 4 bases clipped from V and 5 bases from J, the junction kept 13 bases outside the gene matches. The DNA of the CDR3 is TGTGCCAGCAGCCGAGTAGGGACTACGAAAATGGAGACCCAGTACTTC. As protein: CASSRVGTTKMETQYF.

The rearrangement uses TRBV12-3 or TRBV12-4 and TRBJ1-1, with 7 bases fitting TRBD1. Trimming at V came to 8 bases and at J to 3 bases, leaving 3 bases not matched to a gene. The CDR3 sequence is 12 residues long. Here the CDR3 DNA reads TGTGCCAGCCAGACAGGGTACACTGAAGCTTTCTTT. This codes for CASQTGYTEAFF.

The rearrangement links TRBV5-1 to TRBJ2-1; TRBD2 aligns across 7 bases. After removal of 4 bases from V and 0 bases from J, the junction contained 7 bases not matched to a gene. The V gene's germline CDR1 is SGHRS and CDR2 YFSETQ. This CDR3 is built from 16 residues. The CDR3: CASSPTASGSYNEQFF. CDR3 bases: TGCGCCAGCAGCCCGACGGCTAGCGGCTCCTACAATGAGCAGTTCTTC.

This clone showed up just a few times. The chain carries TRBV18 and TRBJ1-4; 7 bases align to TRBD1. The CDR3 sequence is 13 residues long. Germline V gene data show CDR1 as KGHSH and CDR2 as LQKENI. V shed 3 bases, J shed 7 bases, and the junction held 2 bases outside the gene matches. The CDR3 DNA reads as TGTGCCAGCTCACCCGGACAGGCTGAAAAACTGTTTTTT. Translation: CASSPGQAEKLFF. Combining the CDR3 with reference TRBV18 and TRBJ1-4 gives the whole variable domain NAGVMQNPRHLVRRRGQEARLRCSPMKGHSHVYWYRQLPEEGLKFMVYLQKENIIDESGMPKERFSAEFPKEGPSILRIQQVVRGDSAAYFCASSPGQAEKLFFGSGTQLSVL.

For the CDR3, the DNA is TGTGCCAGCAGCCTCCGGAGCGGCTACAATGAGCAGTTCTTC. It specifies CASSLRSGYNEQFF. V is TRBV5-6 and J is TRBJ2-1; D perhaps matches TRBD2 (5 bases). Deletions cut 4 bases from V and 3 bases from J, with 11 bases between. Germline V lookup: CDR1 SGHDT, CDR2 YYEEEE. The CDR3 consists of 14 residues.

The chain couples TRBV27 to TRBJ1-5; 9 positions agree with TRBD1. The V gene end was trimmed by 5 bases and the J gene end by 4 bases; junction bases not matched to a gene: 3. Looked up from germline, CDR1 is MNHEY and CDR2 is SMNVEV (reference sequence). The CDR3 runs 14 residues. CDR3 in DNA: TGTGCCAGCAGTCCCGGACAGGGGAATCAGCCCCAGCATTTT. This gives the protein CASSPGQGNQPQHF.

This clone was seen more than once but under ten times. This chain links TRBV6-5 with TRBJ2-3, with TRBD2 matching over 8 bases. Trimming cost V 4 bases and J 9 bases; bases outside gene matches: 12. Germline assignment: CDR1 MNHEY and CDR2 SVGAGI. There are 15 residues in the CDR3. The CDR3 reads CASSSSRGDGWTQYF. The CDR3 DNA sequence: TGTGCCAGCAGTTCATCGCGGGGGGACGGCTGGACGCAGTATTTT.

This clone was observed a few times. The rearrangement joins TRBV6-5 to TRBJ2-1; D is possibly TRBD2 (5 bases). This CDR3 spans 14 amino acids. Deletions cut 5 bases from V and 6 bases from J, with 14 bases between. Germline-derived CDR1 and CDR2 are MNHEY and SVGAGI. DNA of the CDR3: TGTGCCAGCAGTCCCACGGGGATCCCCAATGAGCAGTTCTTC. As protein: CASSPTGIPNEQFF.

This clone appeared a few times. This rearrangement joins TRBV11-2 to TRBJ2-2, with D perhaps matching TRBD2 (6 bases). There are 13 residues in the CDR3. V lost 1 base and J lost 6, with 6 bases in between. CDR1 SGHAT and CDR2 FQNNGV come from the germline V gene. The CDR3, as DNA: TGTGCCAGCAGCTTAGGGGGGGCCGGGGAGCTGTTTTTT. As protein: CASSLGGAGELFF.

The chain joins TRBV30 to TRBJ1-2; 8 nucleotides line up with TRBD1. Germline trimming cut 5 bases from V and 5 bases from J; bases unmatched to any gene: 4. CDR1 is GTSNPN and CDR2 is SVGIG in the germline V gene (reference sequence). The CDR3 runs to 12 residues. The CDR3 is CAWGYRGYGYTF. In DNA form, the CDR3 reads TGTGCCTGGGGCTACAGGGGGTATGGCTACACCTTC.

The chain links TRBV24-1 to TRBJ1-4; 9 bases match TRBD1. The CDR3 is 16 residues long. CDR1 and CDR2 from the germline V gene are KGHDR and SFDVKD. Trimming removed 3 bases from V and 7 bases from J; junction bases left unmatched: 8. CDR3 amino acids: CATSDAAGTGFEKLFF. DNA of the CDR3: TGTGCCACCAGTGATGCCGCCGGGACAGGGTTTGAAAAACTGTTTTTT.

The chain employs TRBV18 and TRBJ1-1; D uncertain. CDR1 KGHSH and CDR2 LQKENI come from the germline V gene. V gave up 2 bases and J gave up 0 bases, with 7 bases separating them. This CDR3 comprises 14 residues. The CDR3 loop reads CASSPMSLNTEAFF. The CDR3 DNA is TGTGCCAGCTCACCAATGAGTTTGAACACTGAAGCTTTCTTT.

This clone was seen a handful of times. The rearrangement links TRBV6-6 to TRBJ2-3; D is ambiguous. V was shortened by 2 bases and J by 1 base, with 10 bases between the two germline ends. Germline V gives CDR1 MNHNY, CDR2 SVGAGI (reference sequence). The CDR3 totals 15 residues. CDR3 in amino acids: CASSYTGSGTDTQYF. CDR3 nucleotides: TGTGCCAGCAGTTACACCGGAAGCGGCACAGATACGCAGTATTTT.

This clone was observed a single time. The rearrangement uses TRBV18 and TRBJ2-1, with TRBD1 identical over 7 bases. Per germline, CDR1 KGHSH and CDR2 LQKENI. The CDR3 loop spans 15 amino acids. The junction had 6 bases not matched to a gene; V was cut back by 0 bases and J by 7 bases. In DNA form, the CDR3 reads TGTGCCAGCTCACCACCCAGGACAGGCCAGAATGAGCAGTTCTTC. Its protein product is CASSPPRTGQNEQFF.

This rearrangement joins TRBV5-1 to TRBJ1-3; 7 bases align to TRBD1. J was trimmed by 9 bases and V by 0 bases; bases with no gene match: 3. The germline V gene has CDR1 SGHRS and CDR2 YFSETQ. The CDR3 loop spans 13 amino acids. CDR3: CASSLAAGGTIYF. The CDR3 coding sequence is TGCGCCAGCAGCTTGGCGGCAGGGGGCACCATATATTTT.

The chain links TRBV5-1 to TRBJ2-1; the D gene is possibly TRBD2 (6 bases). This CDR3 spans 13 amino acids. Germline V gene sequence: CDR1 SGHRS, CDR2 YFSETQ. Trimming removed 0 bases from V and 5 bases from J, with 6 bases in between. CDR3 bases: TGCGCCAGCAGCTTGGGCGGGGACAATGAGCAGTTCTTC. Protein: CASSLGGDNEQFF.

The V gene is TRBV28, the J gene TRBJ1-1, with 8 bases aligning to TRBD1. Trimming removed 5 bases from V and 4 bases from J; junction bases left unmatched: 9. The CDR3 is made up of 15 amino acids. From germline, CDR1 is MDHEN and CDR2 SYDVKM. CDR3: CASSNPGGAATEAFF. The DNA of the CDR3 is TGTGCCAGCAGTAACCCAGGGGGCGCAGCCACTGAAGCTTTCTTT.

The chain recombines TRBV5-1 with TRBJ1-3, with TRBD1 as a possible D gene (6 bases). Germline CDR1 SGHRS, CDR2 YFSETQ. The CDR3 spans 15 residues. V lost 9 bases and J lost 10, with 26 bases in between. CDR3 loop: CATCQGLQKGETIYF. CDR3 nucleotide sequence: TGCGCCACATGTCAGGGGCTTCAAAAAGGGGAGACCATATATTTT.

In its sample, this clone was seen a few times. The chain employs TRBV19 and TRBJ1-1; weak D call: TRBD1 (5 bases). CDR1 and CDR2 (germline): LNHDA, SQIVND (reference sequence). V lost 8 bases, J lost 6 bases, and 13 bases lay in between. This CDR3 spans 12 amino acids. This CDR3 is CASSIGGAEAFF. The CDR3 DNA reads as TGTGCCAGTTCCATCGGGGGGGCTGAAGCTTTCTTT.

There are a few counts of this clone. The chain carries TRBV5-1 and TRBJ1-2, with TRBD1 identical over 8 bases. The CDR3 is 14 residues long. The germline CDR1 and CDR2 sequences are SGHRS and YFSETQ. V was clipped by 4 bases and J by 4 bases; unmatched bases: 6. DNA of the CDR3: TGCGCCAGCAGCGTCTCCGGGACAGGCTATGGCTACACCTTC. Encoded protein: CASSVSGTGYGYTF.

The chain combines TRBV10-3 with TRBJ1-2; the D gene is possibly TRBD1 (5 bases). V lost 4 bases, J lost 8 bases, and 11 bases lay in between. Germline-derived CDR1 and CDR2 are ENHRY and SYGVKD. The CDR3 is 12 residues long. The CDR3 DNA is TGTGCCATCAGTGCCTCGGGGGACGGCTACACCTTC. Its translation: CAISASGDGYTF.

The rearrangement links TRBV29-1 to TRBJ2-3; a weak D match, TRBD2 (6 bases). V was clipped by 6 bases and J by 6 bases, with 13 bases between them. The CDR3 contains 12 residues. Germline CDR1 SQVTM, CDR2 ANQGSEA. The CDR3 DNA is TGCAGCGTCGGGACTTTTCAGGATACGCAGTATTTT. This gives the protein CSVGTFQDTQYF.

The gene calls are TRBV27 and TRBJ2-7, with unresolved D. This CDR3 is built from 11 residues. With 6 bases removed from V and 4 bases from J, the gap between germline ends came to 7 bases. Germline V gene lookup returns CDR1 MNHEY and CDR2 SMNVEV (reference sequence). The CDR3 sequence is CASRERYEQYF. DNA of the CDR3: TGTGCCAGCAGGGAGAGGTACGAGCAGTACTTC.

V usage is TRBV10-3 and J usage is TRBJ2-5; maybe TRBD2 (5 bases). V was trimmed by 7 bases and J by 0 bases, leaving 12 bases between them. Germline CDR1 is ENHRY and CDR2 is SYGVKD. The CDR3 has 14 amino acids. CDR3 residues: CAITGRRDQETQYF. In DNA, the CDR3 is TGTGCCATCACCGGACGGCGGGACCAAGAGACCCAGTACTTC.

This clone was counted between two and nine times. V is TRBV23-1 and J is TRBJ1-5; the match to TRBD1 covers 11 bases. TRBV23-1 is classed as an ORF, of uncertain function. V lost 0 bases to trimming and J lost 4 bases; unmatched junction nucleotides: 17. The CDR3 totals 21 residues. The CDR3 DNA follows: TGCGCCAGCAGTCAATCGTTGGACAGGGGGCCTCGGGCCAAACGGAATCAGCCCCAGCATTTT. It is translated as CASSQSLDRGPRAKRNQPQHF.

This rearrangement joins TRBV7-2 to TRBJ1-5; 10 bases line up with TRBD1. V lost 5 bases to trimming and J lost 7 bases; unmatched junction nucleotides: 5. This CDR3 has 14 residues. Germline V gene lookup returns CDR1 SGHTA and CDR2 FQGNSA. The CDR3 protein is CASSGRTGGQPQHF. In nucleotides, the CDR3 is TGTGCCAGCAGCGGCCGGACAGGGGGGCAGCCCCAGCATTTT.

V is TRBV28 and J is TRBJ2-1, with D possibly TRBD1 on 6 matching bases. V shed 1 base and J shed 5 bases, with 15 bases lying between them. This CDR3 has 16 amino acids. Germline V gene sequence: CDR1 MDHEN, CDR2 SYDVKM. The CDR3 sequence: CASSLYGGGGDNEQFF. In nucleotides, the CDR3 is TGTGCCAGCAGTTTATATGGTGGGGGCGGAGACAATGAGCAGTTCTTC.

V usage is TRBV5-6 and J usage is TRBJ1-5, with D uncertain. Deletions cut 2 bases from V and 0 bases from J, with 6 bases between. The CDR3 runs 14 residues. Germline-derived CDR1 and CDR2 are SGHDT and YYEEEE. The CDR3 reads CASSFGHSNQPQHF. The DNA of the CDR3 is TGTGCCAGCAGCTTTGGGCATAGCAATCAGCCCCAGCATTTT.